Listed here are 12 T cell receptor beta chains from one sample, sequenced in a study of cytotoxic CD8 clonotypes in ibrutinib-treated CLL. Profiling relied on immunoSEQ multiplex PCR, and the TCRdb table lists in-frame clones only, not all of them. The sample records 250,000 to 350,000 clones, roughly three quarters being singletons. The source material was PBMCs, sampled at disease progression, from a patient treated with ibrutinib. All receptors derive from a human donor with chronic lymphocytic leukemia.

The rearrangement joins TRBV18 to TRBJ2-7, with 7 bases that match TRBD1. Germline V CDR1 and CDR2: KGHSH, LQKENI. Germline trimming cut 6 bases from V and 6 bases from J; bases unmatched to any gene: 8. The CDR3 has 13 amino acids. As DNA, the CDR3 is TGTGCCAGCTCCACGACAGGGAAAGGCGAGCAGTACTTC. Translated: CASSTTGKGEQYF.

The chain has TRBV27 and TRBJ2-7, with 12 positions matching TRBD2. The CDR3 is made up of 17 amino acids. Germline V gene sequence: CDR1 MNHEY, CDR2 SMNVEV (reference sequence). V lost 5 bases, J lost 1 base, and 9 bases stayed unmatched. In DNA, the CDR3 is TGTGCCAGCAGTCCCATCGGACTAGCGGGATTGTCCTACGAGCAGTACTTC. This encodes CASSPIGLAGLSYEQYF.

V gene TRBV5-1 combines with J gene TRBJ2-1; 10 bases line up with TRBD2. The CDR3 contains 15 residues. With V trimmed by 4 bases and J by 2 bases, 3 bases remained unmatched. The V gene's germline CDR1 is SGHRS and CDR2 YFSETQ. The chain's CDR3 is CASSGGLATYNEQFF. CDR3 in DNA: TGCGCCAGCAGCGGGGGACTAGCGACCTACAATGAGCAGTTCTTC.

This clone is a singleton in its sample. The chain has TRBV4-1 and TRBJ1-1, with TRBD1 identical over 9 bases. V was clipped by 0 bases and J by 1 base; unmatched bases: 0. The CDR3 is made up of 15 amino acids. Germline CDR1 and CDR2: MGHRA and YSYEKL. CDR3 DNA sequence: TGCGCCAGCAGCCAAGAGGACAGGGGGAACACTGAAGCTTTCTTT. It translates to CASSQEDRGNTEAFF.

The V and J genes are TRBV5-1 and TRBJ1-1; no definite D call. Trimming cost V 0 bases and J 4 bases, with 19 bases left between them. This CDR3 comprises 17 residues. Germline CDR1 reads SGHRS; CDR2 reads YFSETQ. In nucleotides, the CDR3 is TGCGCCAGCAGCTTGGAAGGTTGGCCCCCGACGGGCACTGAAGCTTTCTTT. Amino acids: CASSLEGWPPTGTEAFF.

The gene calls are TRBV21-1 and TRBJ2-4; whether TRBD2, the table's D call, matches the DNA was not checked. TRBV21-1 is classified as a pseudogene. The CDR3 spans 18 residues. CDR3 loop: CASSTRTSGRSGKNIQYF. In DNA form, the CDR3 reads TGTGCCAGCAGCACCCGGACTAGCGGGAGATCGGGCAAAAACATTCAGTACTTC.

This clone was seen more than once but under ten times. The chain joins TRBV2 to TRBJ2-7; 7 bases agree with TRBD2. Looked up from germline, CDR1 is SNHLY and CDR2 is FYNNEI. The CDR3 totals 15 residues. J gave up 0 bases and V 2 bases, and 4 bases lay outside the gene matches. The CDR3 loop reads CASSESSGTSYEQYF. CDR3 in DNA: TGTGCCAGCAGTGAAAGCAGCGGGACCTCCTACGAGCAGTACTTC.

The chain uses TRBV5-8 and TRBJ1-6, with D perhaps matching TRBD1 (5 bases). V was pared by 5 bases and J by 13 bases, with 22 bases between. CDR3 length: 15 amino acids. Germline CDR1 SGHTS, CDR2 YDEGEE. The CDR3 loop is CASRGIQGNGWPLHF. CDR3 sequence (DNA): TGTGCCAGCAGGGGGATTCAGGGAAACGGGTGGCCCCTCCACTTT. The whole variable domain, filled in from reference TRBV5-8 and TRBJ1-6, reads EAGVTQSPTHLIKTRGQQATLRCSPISGHTSVYWYQQALGLGLQFLLWYDEGEERNRGNFPPRFSGRQFPNYSSELNVNALELEDSALYLCASRGIQGNGWPLHFGNGTRLTVT.

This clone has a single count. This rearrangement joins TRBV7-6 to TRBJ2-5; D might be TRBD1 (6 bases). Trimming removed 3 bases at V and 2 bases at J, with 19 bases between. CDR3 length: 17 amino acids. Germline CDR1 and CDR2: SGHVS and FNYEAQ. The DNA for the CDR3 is TGTGCCAGCAGCTTCCCGAAAACCGGGACACGACAAGAGACCCAGTACTTC. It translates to CASSFPKTGTRQETQYF. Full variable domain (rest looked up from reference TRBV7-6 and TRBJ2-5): GAGVSQSPRYKVTKRGQDVALRCDPISGHVSLYWYRQALGQGPEFLTYFNYEAQQDKSGLPNDRFSAERPEGSISTLTIQRTEQRDSAMYRCASSFPKTGTRQETQYFGPGTRLLVL.

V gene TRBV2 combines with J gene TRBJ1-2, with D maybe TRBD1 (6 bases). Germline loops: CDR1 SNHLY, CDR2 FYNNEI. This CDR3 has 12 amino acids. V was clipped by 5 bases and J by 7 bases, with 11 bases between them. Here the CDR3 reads CASSKGGSGYTF. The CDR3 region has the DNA TGTGCCAGCAGTAAAGGGGGAAGTGGCTACACCTTC.

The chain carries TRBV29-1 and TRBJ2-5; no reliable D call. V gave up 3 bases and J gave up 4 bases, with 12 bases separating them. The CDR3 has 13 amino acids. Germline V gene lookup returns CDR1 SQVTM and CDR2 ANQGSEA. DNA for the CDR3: TGCAGCGTTGATTATCTAGGTAGAGAGACCCAGTACTTC. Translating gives CSVDYLGRETQYF.

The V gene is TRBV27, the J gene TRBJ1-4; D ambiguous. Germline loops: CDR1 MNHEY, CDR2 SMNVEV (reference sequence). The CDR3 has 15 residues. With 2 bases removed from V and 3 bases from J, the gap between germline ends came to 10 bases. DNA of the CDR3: TGTGCCAGCAGTTTAGGAGGCCGACCTAATGAAAAACTGTTTTTT. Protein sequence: CASSLGGRPNEKLFF.